The rows below give T cell receptor beta chains drawn from one sample of a study of blood T cell repertoires in COVID-19. The protocol was immunoSEQ multiplex PCR, while the TCRdb copy is restricted to in-frame clones and leaves out a portion. Of approximately 250,000 clones in the sample, approximately 86% were seen once. Sequencing was carried out using peripheral blood. Every receptor here comes from a woman aged 55-69 years with COVID-19, enrolled during active disease. Both conserved end residues are part of each CDR3. D genes are given only for firm matches. Not every row has a clone size; where given, it reads once, few, many or a size class.

d_call j_call clone_size v_call cdr3_aa cdr3_nt
TRBD2 TRBJ2-1 - TRBV27 CASSLVSGSSDEQFF TGTGCCAGCAGTTTAGTTAGCGGGAGTTCCGATGAGCAGTTCTTC
TRBD1 TRBJ1-5 - TRBV2 CASQREGGPLNQPQHF TGTGCCAGCCAGAGGGAAGGGGGCCCGCTCAATCAGCCCCAGCATTTT
- TRBJ1-5 - TRBV20-1 CSASLSNQPQHF TGCAGTGCTAGTCTTAGCAATCAGCCCCAGCATTTT
- TRBJ1-5 - TRBV7-3 CASSSNPGMQPQHF TGTGCCAGCAGCTCAAACCCAGGAATGCAGCCCCAGCATTTT
- TRBJ1-6 - TRBV7-2 CASSREYGNSPLHF TGTGCCAGCAGCCGGGAGTACGGTAATTCACCCCTCCACTTT
TRBD1 TRBJ2-7 few TRBV5-1 CASSLAPGQGRYEQYF TGCGCCAGCAGCTTGGCCCCGGGACAGGGCCGGTACGAGCAGTACTTC
- TRBJ2-1 - TRBV5-1 CASRPGEGSYNEQFF TGCGCCAGCAGGCCGGGGGAAGGGTCCTACAATGAGCAGTTCTTC
TRBD2 TRBJ2-2 - TRBV7-8 CASSFRVRSGSYTGELFF TGTGCCAGCAGCTTCAGGGTGAGGAGCGGGAGTTACACCGGGGAGCTGTTTTTT
- TRBJ1-2 - TRBV18 CASSPPTEGSGYTF TGTGCCAGCTCACCCCCTACGGAGGGTAGCGGCTACACCTTC
- TRBJ1-5 - TRBV29-1 CSAAGGGGQPQHF TGCAGCGCGGCGGGGGGAGGGGGGCAGCCCCAGCATTTT
TRBD1 TRBJ2-1 - TRBV6-2/TRBV6-3 CASSFLGQGEQFF TGTGCCAGCAGCTTCTTGGGACAGGGGGAGCAGTTCTTC
TRBD2 TRBJ2-3 - TRBV6-1 CASSEIGGRNTDTQYF TGTGCCAGCAGTGAAATTGGCGGGAGGAACACAGATACGCAGTATTTT
TRBD2 TRBJ2-3 - TRBV5-1 CASSLLGLAAGTDTQYF TGCGCCAGCAGCTTGTTGGGACTAGCGGCCGGCACAGATACGCAGTATTTT
- TRBJ1-2 - TRBV7-8 CASSPAWSILGDYGYTF TGTGCCAGCAGCCCCGCATGGTCCATTCTGGGCGACTATGGCTACACCTTC
- TRBJ2-5 - TRBV7-8 CASSLRAGETQYF TGTGCCAGCAGCTTAAGGGCGGGAGAGACCCAGTACTTC
- TRBJ2-7 - TRBV28 CASSRLELQDEQYF TGTGCCAGCAGCCGACTAGAACTTCAAGACGAGCAGTACTTC
TRBD1 TRBJ1-4 - TRBV2 CASSEGQGFNEKLFF TGTGCCAGCAGTGAAGGACAGGGCTTTAATGAAAAACTGTTTTTT
TRBD1 TRBJ2-1 - TRBV6-1 CASSQQGMSNEQFF TGTGCCAGCTCACAACAGGGGATGAGTAATGAGCAGTTCTTC
- TRBJ1-1 - TRBV5-4 CASSFLGQAAEAFF TGTGCCAGCAGCTTTCTCGGTCAAGCGGCTGAAGCTTTCTTT
- TRBJ2-7 - TRBV7-9 CASSEGYEQYF TGTGCCAGCAGCGAGGGCTACGAGCAGTACTTC
TRBD1 TRBJ2-7 few TRBV5-1 CASSRTTGGYEQYF TGCGCCAGCAGCAGAACGACAGGGGGCTACGAGCAGTACTTC
TRBD2 TRBJ2-3 - TRBV29-1 CSVEVLAGGPRGTDTQYF TGCAGCGTTGAAGTCCTAGCGGGAGGGCCGAGGGGAACAGATACGCAGTATTTT
TRBD2 TRBJ2-7 - TRBV7-9 CASSLGLYSYEQYF TGTGCCAGCAGCTTGGGACTATATTCCTACGAGCAGTACTTC
- TRBJ1-6 - TRBV28 CASSLESSYNSPLHF TGTGCCAGCAGTTTAGAGAGCTCCTATAATTCACCCCTCCACTTT
TRBD2 TRBJ2-1 - TRBV27 CASSLSTGLAMLGEQFF TGTGCCAGCAGTTTATCGACGGGACTAGCGATGCTGGGTGAGCAGTTCTTC
TRBD2 TRBJ2-2 - TRBV11-2 CASSSKTSGRLTGELFF TGTGCCAGCAGCTCCAAGACTAGCGGGAGACTCACCGGGGAGCTGTTTTTT
- TRBJ2-1 - TRBV6-6 CASYQQGSYNEQFF TGTGCCAGTTATCAACAGGGTTCCTACAATGAGCAGTTCTTC
- TRBJ2-3 - TRBV20-1 CSVAPTDTQYF TGCAGTGTGGCCCCCACAGATACGCAGTATTTT
TRBD1 TRBJ2-7 - TRBV20-1 CSASTGTGFGYEQYF TGCAGTGCTAGTACCGGGACAGGATTTGGGTACGAGCAGTACTTC
- TRBJ1-5 - TRBV6-5 CASSRAGQPQHF TGTGCCAGCAGCCGGGCGGGGCAGCCCCAGCATTTT
TRBD2 TRBJ2-1 - TRBV4-2 CASSQVLLAGTVSSYNEQFF TGTGCCAGCAGCCAAGTGCTACTAGCGGGTACCGTTAGCTCCTACAATGAGCAGTTCTTC
TRBD1 TRBJ1-5 - TRBV19 CASRQDRGSNQPQHF TGTGCCAGTCGACAGGACAGGGGAAGCAATCAGCCCCAGCATTTT
- TRBJ2-7 - TRBV2 CASSDLVGGAYEQYF TGTGCCAGCAGTGATTTGGTAGGCGGAGCCTACGAGCAGTACTTC
TRBD1 TRBJ2-7 once TRBV27 CASRDFGTGVYEQYF TGTGCCAGCAGGGACTTTGGGACAGGGGTCTACGAGCAGTACTTC
- TRBJ2-1 - TRBV29-1 CSVRRGDWAEQFF TGCAGCGTTCGCAGGGGAGATTGGGCTGAGCAGTTCTTC
TRBD1 TRBJ2-5 - TRBV7-9 CASSLVGTGGETQYF TGTGCCAGCAGCTTAGTTGGGACAGGAGGTGAGACCCAGTACTTC
- TRBJ1-3 few TRBV5-4 CASSTDGPISGNTIYF TGTGCCAGCAGCACAGACGGCCCGATCTCTGGAAACACCATATATTTT
- TRBJ2-7 - TRBV28 CASSLTGREQYF TGTGCCAGCAGTCTGACAGGGAGGGAGCAGTACTTC
- TRBJ1-1 - TRBV27 CASSPGTTREAFF TGTGCCAGCAGCCCCGGGACAACCCGTGAAGCTTTCTTT
TRBD2 TRBJ2-1 - TRBV28 CASTWIAGAWQFF TGTGCCAGCACTTGGATAGCGGGAGCCTGGCAGTTCTTC
TRBD2 TRBJ2-7 few TRBV2 CASSVGRTSYEQYF TGTGCCAGCAGTGTGGGACGGACTAGCTACGAGCAGTACTTC
- TRBJ1-5 - TRBV5-1 CASSLGSAGDQPQHF TGCGCCAGCAGCTTGGGGTCGGCAGGGGATCAGCCCCAGCATTTT
TRBD2 TRBJ2-3 - TRBV20-1 CSASRFVASGSTDTQYF TGCAGTGCTAGTAGGTTTGTGGCTAGCGGGAGCACAGATACGCAGTATTTT
- TRBJ1-6 - TRBV5-6 CASSLDTNNSPLHF TGTGCCAGCAGCTTGGACACGAATAATTCACCCCTCCACTTT
TRBD2 TRBJ2-1 - TRBV9 CASSVGTSGRAFSEQFF TGTGCCAGCAGCGTAGGGACTAGCGGGAGGGCATTTAGTGAGCAGTTCTTC